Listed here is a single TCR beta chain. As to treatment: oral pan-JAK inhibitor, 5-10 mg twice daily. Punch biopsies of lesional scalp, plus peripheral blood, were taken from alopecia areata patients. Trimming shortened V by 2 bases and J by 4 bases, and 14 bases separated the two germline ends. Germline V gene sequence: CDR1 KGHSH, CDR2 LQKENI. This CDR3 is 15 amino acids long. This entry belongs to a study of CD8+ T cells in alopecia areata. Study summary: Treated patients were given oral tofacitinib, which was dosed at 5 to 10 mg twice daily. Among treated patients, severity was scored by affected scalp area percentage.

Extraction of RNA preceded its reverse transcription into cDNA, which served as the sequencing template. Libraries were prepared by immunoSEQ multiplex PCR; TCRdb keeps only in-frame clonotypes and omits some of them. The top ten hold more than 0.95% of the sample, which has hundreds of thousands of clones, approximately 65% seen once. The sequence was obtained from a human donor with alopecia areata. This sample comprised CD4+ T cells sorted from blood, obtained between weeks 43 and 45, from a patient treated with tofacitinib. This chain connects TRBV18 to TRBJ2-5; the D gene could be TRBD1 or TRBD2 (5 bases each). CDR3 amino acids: CASSPNSGLRETQYF. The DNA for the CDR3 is TGTGCCAGCTCACCAAACTCGGGGCTGAGAGAGACCCAGTACTTC.